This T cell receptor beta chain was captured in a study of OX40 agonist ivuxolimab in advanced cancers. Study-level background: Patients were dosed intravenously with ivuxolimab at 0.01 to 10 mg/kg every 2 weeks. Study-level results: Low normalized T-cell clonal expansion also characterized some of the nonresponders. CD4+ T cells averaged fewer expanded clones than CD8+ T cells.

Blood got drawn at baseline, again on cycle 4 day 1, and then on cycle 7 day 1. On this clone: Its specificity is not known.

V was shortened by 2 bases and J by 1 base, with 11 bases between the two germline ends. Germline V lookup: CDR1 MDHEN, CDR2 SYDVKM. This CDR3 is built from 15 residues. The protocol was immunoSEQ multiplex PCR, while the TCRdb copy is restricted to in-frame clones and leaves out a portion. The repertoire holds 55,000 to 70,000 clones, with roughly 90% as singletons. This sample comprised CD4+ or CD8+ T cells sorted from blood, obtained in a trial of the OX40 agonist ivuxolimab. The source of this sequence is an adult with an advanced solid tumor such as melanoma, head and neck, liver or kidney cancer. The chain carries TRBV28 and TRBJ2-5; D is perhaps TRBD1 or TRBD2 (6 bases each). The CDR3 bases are TGTGCCAGCAGTTTAGGAGGGGGAAGCCAAGAGACCCAGTACTTC. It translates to CASSLGGGSQETQYF.